This T cell receptor (beta chain) was sequenced for a study of T cell responses to AZD1222 COVID-19 vaccine. Study details: Second-dose schedules of about 4 or about 12 weeks were combined.

Study outcomes and limitations: Two AZD1222 doses significantly raised spike-specific TCR breadth and depth over controls. Across spike, vaccine-associated CD4 TCRs were found, dominant at 160-218 and 743-854. Donors, mostly white British, included more females; clonal diversity was possibly underestimated.

The length of the CDR3 is 13 residues. Deletions cut 0 bases from V and 9 bases from J, with 7 bases between. CDR1 and CDR2 from the germline V gene are SGHNT and YYREEE (reference sequence). TCRdb's table, derived via immunoSEQ multiplex PCR, lists solely in-frame clones and lacks some. The sample records 100,000 to 110,000 clones, around 90% being singletons. For this clone: The antigen is not known.

This TCR was recovered from an adult in good health. This rearrangement joins TRBV5-4 to TRBJ1-6; D gene uncertain. The source material was peripheral blood, sampled on day 0 of AZD1222 vaccination. The chain's CDR3 is CASSLEGFSPLHF. For the CDR3, the DNA is TGTGCCAGCAGCTTGGAAGGGTTTTCACCCCTCCACTTT.